This entry is about one T cell receptor beta chain. The antigen remains undetermined. These data belong to a study of identical twins. V lost 5 bases, J lost 10 bases, and 12 bases stayed unmatched. In germline, CDR1 is SGHTA, CDR2 FQGNSA. CDR3 size: 14 residues. Study conclusions and caveats: Within twin pairs, the out-of-frame alpha sequences they shared showed excess low generation probability. Models predicted too little out-of-frame TCR alpha sharing in monozygotic twins.

Template switching added a universal primer site; cDNA carried unique molecular identifiers. One entry per CDR3 protein results from TCRdb running MiXCR on the 5' RACE reads. The repertoire holds 350,000 or so distinct CDR3 sequences, with 9% to 10% as singletons. The specimen sequenced was naive T cells sorted from blood. The sequence derives from a woman in her fifties or sixties in good health. The chain combines TRBV7-2 with TRBJ2-3; TRBD2 matches at 7 bases. In DNA form, the CDR3 reads TGTGCCAGCAGCCTCCGGCCTAGCGGTATCGCGCAGTATTTT. Its translation is CASSLRPSGIAQYF.